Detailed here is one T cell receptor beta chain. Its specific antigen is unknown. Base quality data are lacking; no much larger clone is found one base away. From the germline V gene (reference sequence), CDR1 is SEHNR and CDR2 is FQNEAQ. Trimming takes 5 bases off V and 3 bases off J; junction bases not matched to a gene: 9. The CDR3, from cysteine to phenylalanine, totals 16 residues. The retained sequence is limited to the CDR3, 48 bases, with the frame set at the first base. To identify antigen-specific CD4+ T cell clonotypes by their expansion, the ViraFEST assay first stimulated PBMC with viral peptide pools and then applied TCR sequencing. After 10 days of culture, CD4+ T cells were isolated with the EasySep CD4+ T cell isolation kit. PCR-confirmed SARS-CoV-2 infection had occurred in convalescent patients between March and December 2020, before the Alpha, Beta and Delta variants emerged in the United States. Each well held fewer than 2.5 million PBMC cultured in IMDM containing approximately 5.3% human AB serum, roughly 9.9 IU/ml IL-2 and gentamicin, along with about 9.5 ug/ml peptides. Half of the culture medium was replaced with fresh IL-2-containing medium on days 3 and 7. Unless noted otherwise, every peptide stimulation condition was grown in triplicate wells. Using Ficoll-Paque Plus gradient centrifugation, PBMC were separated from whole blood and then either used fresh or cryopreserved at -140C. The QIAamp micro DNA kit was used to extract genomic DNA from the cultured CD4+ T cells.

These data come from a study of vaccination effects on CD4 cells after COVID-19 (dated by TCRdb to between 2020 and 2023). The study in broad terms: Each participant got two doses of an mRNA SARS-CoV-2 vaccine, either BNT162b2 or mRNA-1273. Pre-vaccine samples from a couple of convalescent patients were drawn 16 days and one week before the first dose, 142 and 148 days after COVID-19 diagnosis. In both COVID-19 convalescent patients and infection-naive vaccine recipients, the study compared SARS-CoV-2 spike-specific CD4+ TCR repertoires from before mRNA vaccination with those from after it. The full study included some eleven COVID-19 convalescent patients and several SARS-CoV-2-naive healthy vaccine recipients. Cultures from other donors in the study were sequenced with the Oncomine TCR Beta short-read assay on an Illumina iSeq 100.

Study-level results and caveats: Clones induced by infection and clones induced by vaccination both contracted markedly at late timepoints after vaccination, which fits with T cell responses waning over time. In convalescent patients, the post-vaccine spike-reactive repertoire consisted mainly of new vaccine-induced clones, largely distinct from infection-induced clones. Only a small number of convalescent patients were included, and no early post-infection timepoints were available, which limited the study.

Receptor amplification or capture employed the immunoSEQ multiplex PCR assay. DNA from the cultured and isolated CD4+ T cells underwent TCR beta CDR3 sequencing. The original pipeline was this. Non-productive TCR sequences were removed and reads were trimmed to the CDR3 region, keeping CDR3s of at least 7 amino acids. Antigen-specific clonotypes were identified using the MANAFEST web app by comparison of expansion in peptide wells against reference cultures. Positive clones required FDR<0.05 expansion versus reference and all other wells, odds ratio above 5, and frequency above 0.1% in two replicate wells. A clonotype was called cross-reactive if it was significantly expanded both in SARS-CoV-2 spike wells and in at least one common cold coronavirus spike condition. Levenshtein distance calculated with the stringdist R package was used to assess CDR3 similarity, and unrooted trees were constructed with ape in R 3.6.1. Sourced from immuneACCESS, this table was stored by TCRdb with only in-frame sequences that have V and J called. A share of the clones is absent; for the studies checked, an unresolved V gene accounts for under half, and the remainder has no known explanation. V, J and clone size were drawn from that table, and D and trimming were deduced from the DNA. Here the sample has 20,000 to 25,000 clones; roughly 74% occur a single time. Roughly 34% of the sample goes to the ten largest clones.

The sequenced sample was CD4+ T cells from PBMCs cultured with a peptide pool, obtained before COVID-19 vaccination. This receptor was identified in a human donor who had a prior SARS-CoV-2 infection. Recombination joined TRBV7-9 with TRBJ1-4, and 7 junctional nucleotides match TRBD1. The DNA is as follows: TGTGCCAGCAGCCCCGACAGGGTTATGTCTAATGAAAAACTGTTTTTT. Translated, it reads CASSPDRVMSNEKLFF.